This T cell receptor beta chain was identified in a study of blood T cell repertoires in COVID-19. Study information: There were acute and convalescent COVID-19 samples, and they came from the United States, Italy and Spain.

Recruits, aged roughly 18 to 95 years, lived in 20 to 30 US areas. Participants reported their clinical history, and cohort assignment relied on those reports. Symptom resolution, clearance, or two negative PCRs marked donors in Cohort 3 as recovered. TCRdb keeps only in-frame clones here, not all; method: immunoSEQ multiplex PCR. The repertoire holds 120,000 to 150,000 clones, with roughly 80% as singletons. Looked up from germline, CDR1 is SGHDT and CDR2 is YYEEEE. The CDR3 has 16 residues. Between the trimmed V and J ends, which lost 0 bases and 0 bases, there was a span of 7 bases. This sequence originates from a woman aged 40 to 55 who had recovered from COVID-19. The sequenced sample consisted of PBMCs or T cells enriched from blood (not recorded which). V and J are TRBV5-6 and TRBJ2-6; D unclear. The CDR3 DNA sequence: TGTGCCAGCAGCTTGGAGCCAAGCTCTGGGGCCAACGTCCTGACTTTC. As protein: CASSLEPSSGANVLTF.